The clone carrying this T cell receptor (beta chain) showed up just a few times. Antigen unknown. V lost 6 bases and J 1 base, leaving 12 bases between the germline ends. The germline CDR1 and CDR2 sequences are SGHRS and YFSETQ. The CDR3 totals 14 residues. The entry originates in a study of post-analysis software for immune sequencing data. Overall study results and limits: TRBV segments more frequent in patients than in controls numbered about five and included TRBV5-6, TRBV5-1 and TRBV20-1.

cDNA libraries of TCR beta carried unique molecular identifiers. TCRdb reanalysed the PCR reads using MiXCR and keeps one entry per CDR3 protein. The sample lists roughly 650,000 distinct CDR3 sequences, over 45% occurring once. This TCR came from a girl aged 2 to 9 with multiple sclerosis. Sequencing was carried out using blood. The gene calls are TRBV5-1 and TRBJ2-3, with D tentatively TRBD1 (7 bases). The CDR3 bases are TGCGCCAGCAAGCAGGGGGGCCGCACAGATACGCAGTATTTT. Protein product: CASKQGGRTDTQYF.